This T cell receptor (beta chain) was observed in a study of glioma-infiltrating T cells after dendritic cell vaccination. Germline V gene sequence: CDR1 MGHRA, CDR2 YSYEKL. The CDR3 runs 15 residues. V trimming: 4 bases; J trimming: 1 base; junction bases outside the gene matches: 5. Isocitrate dehydrogenase mutation was absent in all glioblastoma patients. Assay used: immunoSEQ multiplex PCR; TCRdb lists only in-frame clones, some missing. Among over 55,000 clones listed, under 90% were seen once. The sequences come from blood, collected before dendritic cell vaccination. The TCR sequence derives from a human donor with glioblastoma. The chain is built from TRBV4-1 and TRBJ2-3; 7 bases are shared with TRBD1. This CDR3 reads CASSPGTVCTDTQYF. DNA of the CDR3: TGCGCCAGCAGCCCCGGGACAGTATGCACAGATACGCAGTATTTT.